This T cell receptor (beta chain) was sequenced during a study of CD4 T cells in relation to SARS-CoV-2 and coronaviruses. Whole-study context: PBMCs were cultured with antigen for roughly 10 days before TCR beta sequencing. Negative control cultures got HIV-1 Nef peptides or no peptide. The study, taken as a whole, reports: In around 67% of donors, memory CD4+ clonotypes crossrecognized SARS-CoV-2 and at least one common cold coronavirus spike. No donor gave both pre-pandemic and post-infection samples.

Before the COVID-19 pandemic, during about 2010-2018, CD4+ T cells were taken from unexposed donors. The cells were cultured for over eight days before CD4+ T cells were isolated. Worth noting for this clone: Antigen specificity is unknown.

CDR3 length: 13 amino acids. Unmatched junction bases numbered 4, after V lost 4 bases and J lost 7 bases. The germline gives CDR1 SQVTM, CDR2 ANQGSEA. TCRdb keeps only in-frame clones here, not all; method: immunoSEQ multiplex PCR. The table has some 23,000 clones, around 75% seen once; the top ten hold 9% to 15%. Source material: CD4+ T cells from PBMCs, cultured in vitro. V usage is TRBV29-1 and J usage is TRBJ2-1, with TRBD2 matching over 10 bases. The clonotype was recovered from a human donor in good health. CDR3 protein: CSVASGSWNEQFF. In nucleotides, the CDR3 is TGCAGCGTTGCTAGCGGGAGCTGGAATGAGCAGTTCTTC.